This TCR beta chain was retrieved from a study of Ad26.COV2.S vaccination and SARS-CoV-2 variants (dated by TCRdb to the early 2020s). In the study overall: Sequencing of the TCRbeta repertoire served to evaluate the specificity and breadth of SARS-CoV-2-reactive T cell receptors following Ad26.COV2.S vaccination. A total of some 30 samples were included in the TCR-sequenced set, comprising around 19 Ad26.COV2.S vaccine recipients, 5 placebo recipients and 8 SARS-CoV-2 convalescent individuals. Beyond this particular receptor, the publication reports: After vaccination, spike-specific CD8+ and CD4+ T cell responses were reported to show substantial breadth. According to the authors, total T cell responses may have been underestimated by the TCR breadth and depth analyses. Vaccine and placebo recipients had similar non-spike TCR breadth, a finding consistent with the vaccine containing only spike. Higher spike-specific TCR breadth was observed in Ad26.COV2.S recipients than in placebo recipients (P = 0.0014).

The sample's time point label, decoded: individuals recovered from natural SARS-CoV-2 infection. Concerning this clone itself: The antigen it binds to is not known. Base qualities are not provided; no much larger clone lies one nucleotide away.

The immunoSEQ Assay was the method used to sequence TCRbeta CDR3 regions. After extraction, genomic DNA underwent amplification by bias-controlled multiplex PCR, followed by high-throughput sequencing. In the paper's pipeline: To quantify the absolute abundance of every unique TCRbeta CDR3 region, sequences were collapsed and filtered. T cell fraction was estimated by normalizing TCRbeta template counts to usable DNA, which was measured by amplifying reference genes present in all nucleated cells. Repertoire TCRs were annotated as SARS-CoV-2-specific when V gene, CDR3 amino acid sequence and J gene were exactly matched to a known reactive TCR set. The reference SARS-CoV-2 TCR set was obtained from MIRA and was filtered for enrichment in COVID-19-positive ImmuneCODE repertoires, whereby public or cross-reactive TCRs were removed. Based on the MIRA antigens, annotated TCRs were further analysed at the level of specific ORF or position within ORF. Breadth was defined as the number of annotated unique rearrangements divided by the total number of unique productive rearrangements, and depth was defined as the summed frequency of the annotated unique rearrangements. TCR breadth was compared between groups using two-sided Wilcoxon rank-sum tests. This is the immuneACCESS table as TCRdb keeps it, with only in-frame sequences that have V and J called. A part of the clones is gone; compared with another copy, unresolved V genes explain less than half, and the rest is unexplained. V, J and clone size were drawn from that table, and D and trimming were deduced from the DNA. For this sample there are 85,000 to 120,000 clones; over 60% appear just once. 15% to 20% of the sample comes from the top ten.

This TCR derives from a human donor who had recovered from COVID-19. This specimen consisted of peripheral blood, obtained after recovery from COVID-19.

The CDR3 amino acid sequence is: CASSQGQGAVNGYTF. The nucleotide sequence reads TGTGCCAGCAGCCAGGGACAGGGGGCAGTGAATGGCTACACCTTC. The chain is assembled from TRBV4-2 and TRBJ1-2, with 12 middle bases fitting TRBD1. Ends trimmed: V by 3 bases, J by 6 bases; bases unmatched to a gene: 5. Via the germline V gene, CDR1 is LGHNA and CDR2 YNFKEQ. The CDR3 starts with the cysteine, ends with the phenylalanine, and has 15 residues. The CDR3 DNA has 45 bases and is translated from base 1.